This T cell receptor beta chain was sequenced in a study of blood T cell repertoires in COVID-19. Turning to the study itself: Italy, Spain and the United States were the sources of the convalescent and acute COVID-19 samples. T cells, B-cell-depleted T cells, or PBMCs supplied cDNA or gDNA.

Germline V CDR1 and CDR2: GTSNPN, SVGIG (reference sequence). The CDR3 has 15 amino acids. Trimming cost V 2 bases and J 8 bases; bases outside gene matches: 4. In the original analysis: Estimates of nucleated cell counts were drawn from the amplification of reference gene primers. Produced via immunoSEQ multiplex PCR; TCRdb's table is partial and in-frame only. V, J and clone size are those of that table, while D and trimming were read from the DNA. The profile covers roughly 200,000 clones, with approximately 84% appearing a single time and 4.4% taken by the ten largest. The gene calls are TRBV30 and TRBJ2-1; 15 bases are shared with TRBD2. This sequence was found in a man between 50 and 59 years old with active or convalescent COVID-19. Sequenced sample: peripheral blood. The CDR3 nucleotides read TGTGCCTGGAGTAGGGGACTAGCGGGGGGATATGAGCAGTTCTTC. Protein product: CAWSRGLAGGYEQFF.